These 9 T cell receptor beta chains were sequenced from one sample in a study of CXCR3-negative and CXCR3-positive naive CD8 T cells. UMI-labeled 5' RACE TRB cDNA libraries were prepared from the cells. TCRdb re-called the 5' RACE reads and gives one entry per CDR3 protein, without DNA. The sample totals 90,000 to 100,000 distinct CDR3 sequences. Sequences were obtained from naive CXCR3- CD8+ T cells from blood. Subset given: CD45RO-CCR7+CD27+CD95- naive CD8+ T cells lacking CXCR3 (TNR3-). The receptor set was obtained from a human donor in good health. Some clones in this sample may be carry-over from other donors' samples.

V is TRBV7-3 and J is TRBJ2-3; the D call of TRBD2 rests on TCRdb alone, since no DNA is present to check it. CDR3 length equals 15 residues. Germline CDR1 and CDR2: SGHTA and FQGTGA. The CDR3 spells CASSPTGGRVNTQYF.

V usage is TRBV7-9 and J usage is TRBJ2-2; no DNA is available, so the TRBD2 call from TCRdb remains unchecked. CDR1 is SEHNR, CDR2 FQNEAQ, per germline (reference sequence). The CDR3 has 14 amino acids. This CDR3 reads CASSLGPADGELFF.

The V and J genes are TRBV28 and TRBJ1-3. Germline CDR1 MDHEN, CDR2 SYDVKM. This CDR3 has 14 residues. CDR3: CASSFSSSGNTIYF.

The chain joins TRBV7-9 to TRBJ1-1; with no DNA, the TCRdb D assignment of TRBD1 cannot be verified. The CDR3 loop spans 12 amino acids. The V gene's germline CDR1 is SEHNR and CDR2 FQNEAQ (reference sequence). The CDR3 spells CASGQRGTDAFF.

The rearrangement uses TRBV12-3 or TRBV12-4 and TRBJ2-7; the TRBD1 assignment by TCRdb is unverifiable without DNA. There are 12 residues in the CDR3. This CDR3 is CASSWTGPEQYF.

This chain connects TRBV12-3 or TRBV12-4 to TRBJ2-1; TCRdb lists TRBD1, though no DNA is available to test this call. The CDR3 is 15 amino acids. CDR3 sequence: CASSLAGQGYNEQFF.

The rearrangement links TRBV6-6 to TRBJ1-6; the TCRdb call, TRBD1, lacks DNA for checking. The CDR3 has 12 residues. Germline CDR1 is MNHNY and CDR2 is SVGAGI (reference sequence). The CDR3 here is CASRRGASPLHF.

The V gene is TRBV7-6, the J gene TRBJ1-4; TCRdb calls TRBD1, which cannot be checked without DNA. Germline CDR1 reads SGHVS; CDR2 reads FNYEAQ. The CDR3 has 14 amino acids. CDR3: CASSRGRGNEKLFF.

The V and J genes are TRBV21-1 and TRBJ2-2; TCRdb's assignment of TRBD1 cannot be checked, as there is no DNA. TRBV21-1 is a known pseudogene. The CDR3 covers 17 residues. The chain's CDR3 is CASSPRGLVTNTGELFF.